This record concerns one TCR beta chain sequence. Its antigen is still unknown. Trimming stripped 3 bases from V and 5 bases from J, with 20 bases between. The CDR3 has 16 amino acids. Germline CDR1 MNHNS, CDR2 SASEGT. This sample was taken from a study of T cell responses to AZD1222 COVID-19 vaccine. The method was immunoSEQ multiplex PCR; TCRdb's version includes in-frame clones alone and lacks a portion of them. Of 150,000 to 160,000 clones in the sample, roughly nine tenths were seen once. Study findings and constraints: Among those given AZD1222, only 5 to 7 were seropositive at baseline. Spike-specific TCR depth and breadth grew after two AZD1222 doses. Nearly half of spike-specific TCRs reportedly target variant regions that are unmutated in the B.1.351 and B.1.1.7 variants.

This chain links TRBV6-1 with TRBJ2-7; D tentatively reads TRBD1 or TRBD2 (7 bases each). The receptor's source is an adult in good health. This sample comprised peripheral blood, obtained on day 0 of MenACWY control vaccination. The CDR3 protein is CASSDSAGGGRDEQYF. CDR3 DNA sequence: TGTGCCAGCAGTGACAGCGCAGGGGGAGGGCGGGACGAGCAGTACTTC.